A selection of T cell receptor beta chains follows, all from one sample in a study of shared clonotypes between healthy human individuals. Clones were read by immunoSEQ multiplex PCR, and TCRdb kept only the in-frame ones, dropping some. The repertoire consists of approximately 1,500,000 clones, with 98% occurring once and the leading ten covering about 0.4%. The sequenced sample was naive CD4+ T cells sorted from blood. These receptors came from a man aged 25 to 40 in good health. The CDR3 runs from the conserved cysteine through the conserved F or W.

v_gene: TRBV5-1
j_gene: TRBJ2-4
CDR3aa: CASSNGQGDFAKNIQYF

v_gene: TRBV27
j_gene: TRBJ2-2
CDR3aa: CASSSNTGELFF

v_gene: TRBV28
j_gene: TRBJ2-7
CDR3aa: CASSLGGGTPGTYEQYF

v_gene: TRBV7-7
j_gene: TRBJ2-2
CDR3aa: CASSPPGGRETGELFF

v_gene: TRBV28
j_gene: TRBJ2-1
CDR3aa: CASSSGGRPEYNEQFF

v_gene: TRBV4-2
j_gene: TRBJ2-7
CDR3aa: CASSQEVRSSGTYRGEQYF

v_gene: TRBV5-1
j_gene: TRBJ2-2
CDR3aa: CASSLPSGGRVPGELFF

v_gene: TRBV9
j_gene: TRBJ2-5
CDR3aa: CASSVSGQQETQYF

v_gene: TRBV7-2
j_gene: TRBJ2-2
CDR3aa: CASSLRGTGELFF

v_gene: TRBV9
j_gene: TRBJ2-7
CDR3aa: CASSVAGTSYEQYF

v_gene: TRBV5-6
j_gene: TRBJ2-7
CDR3aa: CASSRRGRDYEQYF

v_gene: TRBV4-1
j_gene: TRBJ2-1
CDR3aa: CASSPSGTLYNEQFF

v_gene: TRBV18
j_gene: TRBJ2-5
CDR3aa: CASSPLGSGREQETQYF

v_gene: TRBV19
j_gene: TRBJ1-5
CDR3aa: CASSIDPQPQHF

v_gene: TRBV28
j_gene: TRBJ2-7
CDR3aa: CATRQKRQYF

v_gene: TRBV5-1
j_gene: TRBJ2-2
CDR3aa: CASNWGGPNTGELFF

v_gene: TRBV5-4
j_gene: TRBJ2-3
CDR3aa: CASSFGSDYTDTQYF

v_gene: TRBV15
j_gene: TRBJ2-1
CDR3aa: CATSRDHASGPLNEQFF

v_gene: TRBV13
j_gene: TRBJ2-3
CDR3aa: CASSPDLLAGSTDTQYF

v_gene: TRBV6-1
j_gene: TRBJ2-1
CDR3aa: CASSGTGPSSYNEQFF

v_gene: TRBV10-3
j_gene: TRBJ2-7
CDR3aa: CAIPRSGGNEQYF

v_gene: TRBV18
j_gene: TRBJ2-1
CDR3aa: CASSPSSGGSYEQFF

v_gene: TRBV6-4
j_gene: TRBJ1-1
CDR3aa: CASSPRQNTEAFF

v_gene: TRBV5-4
j_gene: TRBJ2-1
CDR3aa: CASSKKSYSYNEQFF

v_gene: TRBV6-5
j_gene: TRBJ2-7
CDR3aa: CASSYSPELNEQYF

v_gene: TRBV5-5
j_gene: TRBJ2-7
CDR3aa: CASSLGPGRTYEQYF

v_gene: TRBV6-1
j_gene: TRBJ1-1
CDR3aa: CASMRIITEAFF

v_gene: TRBV5-1
j_gene: TRBJ2-3
CDR3aa: CASSGLAAGTDTQYF

v_gene: TRBV28
j_gene: TRBJ2-5
CDR3aa: CASSSTGGKPRGETQYF

v_gene: TRBV25-1
j_gene: TRBJ2-3
CDR3aa: CASIDLGADTQYF

v_gene: TRBV18
j_gene: TRBJ2-7
CDR3aa: CASSPRGALNSYEQYF

v_gene: TRBV9
j_gene: TRBJ2-1
CDR3aa: CASSGSGVSYNEQFF

v_gene: TRBV5-1
j_gene: TRBJ1-2
CDR3aa: CASSRDRGPTNYGYTF

v_gene: TRBV6-6
j_gene: TRBJ1-3
CDR3aa: CASSYGSLSGNTIYF

v_gene: TRBV11-2
j_gene: TRBJ1-3
CDR3aa: CASRALAGVGNTIYF

v_gene: TRBV11-2
j_gene: TRBJ1-5
CDR3aa: CASSFGQISNQPQHF

v_gene: TRBV7-9
j_gene: TRBJ2-7
CDR3aa: CASSLAAKISEQYF

v_gene: TRBV19
j_gene: TRBJ2-7
CDR3aa: CASSTQQGYEQYF

v_gene: TRBV7-2
j_gene: TRBJ2-1
CDR3aa: CASSRTWAGGNEQFF

v_gene: TRBV28
j_gene: TRBJ1-5
CDR3aa: CASTKSLGPNQPQHF

v_gene: TRBV6-5
j_gene: TRBJ2-1
CDR3aa: CASSSGTGAYNEQFF

v_gene: TRBV5-1
j_gene: TRBJ2-7
CDR3aa: CASSQTSGRAGYEQYF

v_gene: TRBV7-3
j_gene: TRBJ2-2
CDR3aa: CASSSIAGRELFF

v_gene: TRBV7-2
j_gene: TRBJ2-7
CDR3aa: CASSSAQASGLGEQYF